These 5 T cell receptor beta chains share one sample of origin, sequenced in a study of cytomegalovirus exposure and HLA in healthy donors (dated by TCRdb to about 2017). The protocol used for the library was the immunoSEQ multiplex PCR assay. The multiplex PCR relied on a mix of 60 forward primers for TCR Vbeta segments and 13 reverse primers for TCR Jbeta segments. Sourced from immuneACCESS, this table was stored by TCRdb with only in-frame sequences that have V and J called. A share of the clones is absent; for the studies checked, an unresolved V gene accounts for under half, and the remainder has no known explanation. Here the sample has 150,000 or so clones; about 80% occur a single time. The ten largest clones take up 9.5% to 15% of the sample. The sequencing sample was made of PBMCs. The source of these receptors is a man between 25 and 39 years old in good health and CMV-seropositive.

The rearrangement joins TRBV27 to TRBJ2-5; TRBD1 matches at 9 bases. The CDR3 has 13 residues. Trimming took 5 bases from V and 5 from J; bases not matched to a gene: 3. The V gene's germline CDR1 is MNHEY and CDR2 SMNVEV (reference sequence). CDR3 DNA sequence: TGTGCCAGCAGTCTCGGACAGGGGGAGACCCAGTACTTC. It codes for CASSLGQGETQYF.

Here the CDR3 DNA reads TGTGCCAGCAGTGCCCGGACTAGCGGGACGAACACCGGGGAGCTGTTTTTT. It yields the protein CASSARTSGTNTGELFF. V usage is TRBV25-1 and J usage is TRBJ2-2; 12 nucleotides align to TRBD2. CDR3 length equals 17 residues. The trim removed 4 bases at V and 0 bases at J, leaving 3 bases unmatched. Per the germline V gene, CDR1 is MGHDK and CDR2 is SYGVNS.

CDR3 in amino acids: CASSLDGRGTGELFF. The DNA of the CDR3 is TGCGCCAGCAGCTTGGACGGGAGAGGCACCGGGGAGCTGTTTTTT. V and J are TRBV5-1 and TRBJ2-2, with D possibly matching TRBD2 (6 bases). Germline V gene lookup returns CDR1 SGHRS and CDR2 YFSETQ. This CDR3 is 15 amino acids long. V lost 0 bases and J lost 4, with 10 bases in between.

The chain carries TRBV4-2 and TRBJ1-4; 8 nucleotides agree with TRBD1. CDR3 length equals 14 residues. J was trimmed by 7 bases and V by 1 base; bases with no gene match: 2. The germline gives CDR1 LGHNA, CDR2 YNFKEQ. CDR3 region: CASSQGTGGEKLFF. In nucleotides, the CDR3 is TGTGCCAGCAGCCAAGGTACAGGGGGTGAAAAACTGTTTTTT.

The V gene is TRBV29-1, the J gene TRBJ2-7; no reliable D call. With 6 bases removed from V and 3 bases from J, the gap between germline ends came to 15 bases. This CDR3 is built from 13 residues. The germline gives CDR1 SQVTM, CDR2 ANQGSEA. This CDR3 reads CSVEVGLDYEQYF. In DNA form, the CDR3 reads TGCAGCGTCGAGGTAGGTTTGGACTACGAGCAGTACTTC.